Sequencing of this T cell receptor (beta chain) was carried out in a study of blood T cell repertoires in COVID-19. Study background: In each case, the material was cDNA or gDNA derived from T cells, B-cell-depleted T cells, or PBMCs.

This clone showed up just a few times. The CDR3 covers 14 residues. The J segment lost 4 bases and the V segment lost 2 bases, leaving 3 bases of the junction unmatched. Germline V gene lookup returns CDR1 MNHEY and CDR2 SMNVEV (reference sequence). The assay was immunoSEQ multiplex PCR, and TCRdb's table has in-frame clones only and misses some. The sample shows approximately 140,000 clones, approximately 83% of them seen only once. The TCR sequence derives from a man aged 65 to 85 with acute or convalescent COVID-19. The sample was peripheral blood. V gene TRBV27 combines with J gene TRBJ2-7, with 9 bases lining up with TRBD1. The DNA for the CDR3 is TGTGCCAGCAGTTTAGACAGGGGGGATTACGAGCAGTACTTC. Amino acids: CASSLDRGDYEQYF.